The rows below give T cell receptor beta chains drawn from one sample of a study of T cell repertoires in cytomegalovirus infection. These receptors are not linked to any known antigen. Each CDR3 protein gets one entry after TCRdb re-called the reads with MiXCR. The sample shows under 500,000 distinct CDR3 sequences, 40% to 50% of them seen only once. The source material was cultured PBMCs, sampled from culture after CMV antigen stimulation. These receptors all come from a human donor in good health (CMV status not recorded). Some clones in this sample may be carry-over from other donors' samples. CDR3s include the opening cysteine and the closing phenylalanine or tryptophan. Fields, in order: CDR3 length, J gene, V gene, clone size, D gene, CDR3 DNA, CDR3 protein. A D gene is named only where the DNA matches it firmly. For some rows the clone size is stated as once, few or many, or as a class when expanded; others skip it.

cdr3_length: 16
j_call: TRBJ2-1
v_call: TRBV11-3
clone_size: NA
d_call: TRBD2
cdr3_nt: TGTGCCAGCAGCTCCGGGTCGGGGGGGGGAAGCAATGAGCAGTTCTTC
cdr3_aa: CASSSGSGGGSNEQFF

cdr3_length: 11
j_call: TRBJ1-2
v_call: TRBV7-2
clone_size: NA
d_call: NA
cdr3_nt: TGTGCCAGCAGCTGGAGGGGGGGCTACACCTTC
cdr3_aa: CASSWRGGYTF

cdr3_length: 12
j_call: TRBJ2-1
v_call: TRBV10-3
clone_size: NA
d_call: NA
cdr3_nt: TGTGCCAACTTTGGATACGACAATGAGCAGTTCTTC
cdr3_aa: CANFGYDNEQFF

cdr3_length: 14
j_call: TRBJ1-2
v_call: TRBV15
clone_size: few
d_call: TRBD1
cdr3_nt: TGTGCCACCAGCAAAGGGGGCGCTAACTATGGCTACACCTTC
cdr3_aa: CATSKGGANYGYTF

cdr3_length: 15
j_call: TRBJ2-5
v_call: TRBV7-8
clone_size: few
d_call: TRBD1
cdr3_nt: TGTGCCAGCAGCCCAGGGGGCAAGATTCAAGAGACCCAGTACTTC
cdr3_aa: CASSPGGKIQETQYF

cdr3_length: 16
j_call: TRBJ2-7
v_call: TRBV7-2
clone_size: NA
d_call: TRBD2
cdr3_nt: TGTGCCAGCAGTTTCTCAGCGGGGACCCTCTCCTACGAGCAGTACTTC
cdr3_aa: CASSFSAGTLSYEQYF

cdr3_length: 16
j_call: TRBJ2-7
v_call: TRBV7-6
clone_size: NA
d_call: TRBD2
cdr3_nt: TGTGCCAGCAGCTTTCGGGAAGCGGGGGGCCTCTACGAGCAGTACTTC
cdr3_aa: CASSFREAGGLYEQYF

cdr3_length: 11
j_call: TRBJ1-2
v_call: TRBV12-3/TRBV12-4
clone_size: NA
d_call: TRBD1
cdr3_nt: TGTGCCAGCGGGACAGACTATGGCTACACCTTC
cdr3_aa: CASGTDYGYTF

cdr3_length: 15
j_call: TRBJ1-2
v_call: TRBV15
clone_size: NA
d_call: NA
cdr3_nt: TGTGCCACCAGCAGAGATCCCGGGACACGCTATGGCTACACCTTC
cdr3_aa: CATSRDPGTRYGYTF

cdr3_length: 14
j_call: TRBJ1-4
v_call: TRBV19
clone_size: NA
d_call: NA
cdr3_nt: TGTGCCAGTAGTATGGGGACTTCGTATGAAAAACTGTTTTTT
cdr3_aa: CASSMGTSYEKLFF

cdr3_length: 13
j_call: TRBJ2-1
v_call: TRBV27
clone_size: few
d_call: TRBD2
cdr3_nt: TGTGCCAGCAGGCCTAGCGGTAGCAATGAGCAGTTCTTC
cdr3_aa: CASRPSGSNEQFF

cdr3_length: 12
j_call: TRBJ1-2
v_call: TRBV19
clone_size: NA
d_call: NA
cdr3_nt: TGTGCCAGTAGTACCCCAGGGAGCGGCTACACCTTC
cdr3_aa: CASSTPGSGYTF

cdr3_length: 16
j_call: TRBJ2-5
v_call: TRBV6-1
clone_size: NA
d_call: TRBD1
cdr3_nt: TGTGCCAGCAGCGCCACGCCGGGACAGTTAGGGGAGACCCAGTACTTC
cdr3_aa: CASSATPGQLGETQYF

cdr3_length: 15
j_call: TRBJ2-1
v_call: TRBV2
clone_size: NA
d_call: TRBD2
cdr3_nt: TGTGCCAGCAGTGGGGCTAGCGGGGGCTACAATGAGCAGTTCTTC
cdr3_aa: CASSGASGGYNEQFF

cdr3_length: 16
j_call: TRBJ1-4
v_call: TRBV4-1
clone_size: once
d_call: NA
cdr3_nt: TGTGCCAGCAGCCTCTACGGGGGCCTGTCGGATGAAAAACTGTTTTTT
cdr3_aa: CASSLYGGLSDEKLFF

cdr3_length: 14
j_call: TRBJ2-1
v_call: TRBV14
clone_size: NA
d_call: NA
cdr3_nt: TGTGCCAGCAGCCAAGATCCCACTTACGGGGAGCAGTTCTTC
cdr3_aa: CASSQDPTYGEQFF

cdr3_length: 16
j_call: TRBJ2-3
v_call: TRBV20-1
clone_size: NA
d_call: TRBD2
cdr3_nt: TGCAGTGCTAGAGAAGAAGGACTAGCGGGGTTTGATACGCAGTATTTT
cdr3_aa: CSAREEGLAGFDTQYF

cdr3_length: 13
j_call: TRBJ1-6
v_call: TRBV20-1
clone_size: NA
d_call: NA
cdr3_nt: TGCAGTGCTAGAAGTACCGGGGGTTCACCCCTCCACTTT
cdr3_aa: CSARSTGGSPLHF